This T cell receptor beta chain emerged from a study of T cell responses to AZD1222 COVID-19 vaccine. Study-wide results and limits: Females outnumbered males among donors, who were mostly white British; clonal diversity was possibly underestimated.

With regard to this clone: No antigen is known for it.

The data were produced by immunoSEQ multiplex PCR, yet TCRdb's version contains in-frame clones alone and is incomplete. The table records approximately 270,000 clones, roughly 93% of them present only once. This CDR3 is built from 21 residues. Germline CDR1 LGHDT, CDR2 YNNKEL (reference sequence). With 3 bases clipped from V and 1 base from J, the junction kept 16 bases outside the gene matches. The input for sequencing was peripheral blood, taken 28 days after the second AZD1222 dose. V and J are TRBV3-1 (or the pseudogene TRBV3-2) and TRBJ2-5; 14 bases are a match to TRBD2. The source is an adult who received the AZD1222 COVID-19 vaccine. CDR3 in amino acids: CASSHAHPGTSGSGAQETQYF. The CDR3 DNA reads TGTGCCAGCAGCCATGCCCACCCCGGGACTAGCGGGAGTGGGGCCCAAGAGACCCAGTACTTC.